A single TCR beta chain is shown here with its context. Profiled with immunoSEQ multiplex PCR; TCRdb holds only in-frame clones, not every one. The repertoire has roughly 300,000 clones, around 87% of them found once; the top ten carry approximately 0.94%. This entry belongs to a study of cytomegalovirus exposure and HLA in healthy donors. The CDR3 is 14 residues long. The V end lost 1 base, the J end lost 3 bases, and 7 bases lay between the germline ends. The germline V gene encodes CDR1 SGHRS and CDR2 YFSETQ. The receptor comes from a young woman in good health and CMV-seronegative. The chain recombines TRBV5-1 with TRBJ1-4, with D possibly matching TRBD1 (5 bases). The specimen sequenced was PBMCs. The CDR3 spells CASSLPGSNEKLFF. CDR3 DNA: TGCGCCAGCAGCTTGCCAGGGTCTAATGAAAAACTGTTTTTT.